This TCR beta chain emerged from a study of neurological immune-mediated disorders. Regarding the study as a whole: HTLV-1-associated myelopathy had the most TCR clonal expansion, while multiple sclerosis had the least, a level that fell below healthy controls.

From germline, CDR1 is SGHVS and CDR2 FQNEAQ. The CDR3 totals 14 residues. Trimming left V 0 bases short and J 5 bases short, with 10 bases between. In this sample, this clonotype turned up many times. Its matching antigen is unknown. Sample time point: longitudinal time-point 2. Each CDR3 protein is one row after TCRdb ran MiXCR on the 5' RACE reads. The data contain about 80,000 distinct CDR3 sequences, nearly 6% of them seen just once; the ten biggest clones take up 6.5% to 9.5%. The genes are TRBV7-8 and TRBJ1-1; D is unclear. This TCR derives from a woman aged 55-70 years with multiple sclerosis. Sequencing used PBMCs. CDR3 sequence (DNA): TGTGCCAGCAGCTTAGCGCAGTCAGTTACTGAAGCTTTCTTT. Its protein product is CASSLAQSVTEAFF.